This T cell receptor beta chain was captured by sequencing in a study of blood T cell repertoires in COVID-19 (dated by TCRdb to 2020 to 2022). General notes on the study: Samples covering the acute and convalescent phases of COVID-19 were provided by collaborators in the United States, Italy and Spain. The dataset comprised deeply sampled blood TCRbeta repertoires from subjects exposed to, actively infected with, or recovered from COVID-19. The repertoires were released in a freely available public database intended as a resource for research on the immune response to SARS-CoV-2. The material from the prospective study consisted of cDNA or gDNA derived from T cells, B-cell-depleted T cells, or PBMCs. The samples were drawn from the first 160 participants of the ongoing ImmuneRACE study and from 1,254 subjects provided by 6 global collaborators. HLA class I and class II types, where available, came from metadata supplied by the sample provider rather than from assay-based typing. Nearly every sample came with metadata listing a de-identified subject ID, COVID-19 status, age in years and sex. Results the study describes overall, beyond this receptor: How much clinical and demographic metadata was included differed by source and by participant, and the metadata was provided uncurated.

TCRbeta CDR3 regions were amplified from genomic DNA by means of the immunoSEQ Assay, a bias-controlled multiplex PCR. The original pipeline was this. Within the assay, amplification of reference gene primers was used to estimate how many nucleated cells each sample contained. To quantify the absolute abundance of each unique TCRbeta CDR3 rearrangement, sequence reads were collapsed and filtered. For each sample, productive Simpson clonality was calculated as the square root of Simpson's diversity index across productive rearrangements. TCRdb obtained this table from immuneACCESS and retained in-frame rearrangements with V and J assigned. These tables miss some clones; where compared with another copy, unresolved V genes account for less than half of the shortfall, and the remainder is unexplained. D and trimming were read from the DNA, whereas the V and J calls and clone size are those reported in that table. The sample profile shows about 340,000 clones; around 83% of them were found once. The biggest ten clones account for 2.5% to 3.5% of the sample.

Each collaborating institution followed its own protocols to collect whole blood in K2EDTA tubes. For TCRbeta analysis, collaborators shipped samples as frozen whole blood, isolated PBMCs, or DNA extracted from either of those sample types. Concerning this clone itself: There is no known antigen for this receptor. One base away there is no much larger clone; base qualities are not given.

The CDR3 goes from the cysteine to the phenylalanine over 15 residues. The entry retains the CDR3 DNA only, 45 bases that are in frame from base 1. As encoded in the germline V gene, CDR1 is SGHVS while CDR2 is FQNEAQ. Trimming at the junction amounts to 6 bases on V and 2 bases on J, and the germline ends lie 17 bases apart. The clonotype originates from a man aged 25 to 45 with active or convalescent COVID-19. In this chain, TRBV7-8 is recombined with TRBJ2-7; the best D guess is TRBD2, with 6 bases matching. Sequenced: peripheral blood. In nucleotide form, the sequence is TGTGCCAGCAGGCCGACCGCGGAGGGGACCTACGAGCAGTACTTC. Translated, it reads CASRPTAEGTYEQYF.